This T cell receptor beta chain stems from a study of graft-versus-host responses after intestinal transplantation. Across the study: Anti-thymocyte globulin served as induction for all recipients, who then took tacrolimus and steroids for three to four years.

Graft specimens yielded both intraepithelial and lamina propria lymphocytes. Some clones are missing from TCRdb's copy, which holds only in-frame ones; the method was immunoSEQ multiplex PCR. The table lists some 4,400 clones, under 75% of them singletons. CDR1 is SGHTA and CDR2 is FQGNSA in the germline V gene. The CDR3 spans 14 residues. With 2 bases removed from V and 3 bases from J, the gap between germline ends came to 11 bases. This sequence joins TRBV7-2 and TRBJ2-7; D is possibly TRBD2 (7 bases). The starting material was ileum tissue, obtained 17 days after transplant. This clonotype originated in a human patient who received an intestinal transplant, so some T cells may come from the graft donor. The CDR3 reads CASSLRGAGYEQYV. DNA of the CDR3: TGTGCCAGCAGCTTACGGGGGGCGGGCTACGAGCAGTACGTC.